This TCR beta chain was sequenced for a study of T-cell reconstitution after alpha-beta-depleted transplantation in children. CDR1 and CDR2 from the germline V gene are KGHSH and LQKENI. CDR3 length: 15 residues. V dropped 2 bases and J dropped 2 bases, with 9 bases sitting between them. Preparation of the TCRbeta library involved a method that used unique molecular identifiers. From the PCR reads, TCRdb called clonotypes with MiXCR, one entry per CDR3 protein. The data show fewer than 700,000 distinct CDR3 sequences, with under 30% seen just once and 13% to 15% held by the top ten. The clonotype comes from a boy under two years old who had a stem cell transplant for acute myeloid leukemia, so the T cells may come from the graft donor. The rearrangement uses TRBV18 and TRBJ2-2; D is uncertain. Sequencing was performed on PBMCs, mostly from graft donor cells, taken 360 days after TCRalphabeta/CD19-depleted stem cell transplant. The DNA of the CDR3 is TGTGCCAGCTCACCAAGGGCAGATAACACCGGGGAGCTGTTTTTT. The encoded protein is CASSPRADNTGELFF.